This T cell receptor beta chain was found in a study of control samples from healthy donors and cancer patients. CDR1 is WSHSY and CDR2 is SAAADI in the germline V gene. The CDR3 is made up of 13 amino acids. The ends were cut back, 6 bases at V and 3 bases at J, with 11 bases in the middle. Data came from immunoSEQ multiplex PCR; TCRdb stores just in-frame clones and leaves some out. The sample shows about 170,000 clones, roughly 93% of them seen only once. Sequenced sample: blood. This clonotype was obtained from a woman between 55 and 75 years old in good health. The chain recombines TRBV10-2 with TRBJ1-1, with D perhaps TRBD1 (5 bases). The DNA of the CDR3 is TGCGCCAGCAGGACCCAGGGAGACACTGAAGCTTTCTTT. Translated, it gives CASRTQGDTEAFF.